The next 14 T cell receptor beta chains were all read from a single sample in a study of T cell changes during pregnancy in multiple sclerosis (dated by TCRdb to about 2019). The library was built by means of the immunoSEQ multiplex PCR assay. TCRdb retrieved this table from immuneACCESS and kept in-frame rearrangements only. Not all clones are present; in checked studies, unresolved V genes account for under half, and no reason is known for the remainder. The sample includes roughly 59,000 clones, with under 95% observed a single time. The ten top clones hold approximately 1.5% of the sample. Material: peripheral blood, obtained in the third trimester of pregnancy. The receptors here all came from a female donor in good health, enrolled as a control in a pregnancy study.

V gene TRBV6-6 combines with J gene TRBJ1-2; TRBD1 aligns across 7 bases. The germline V gene has CDR1 MNHNY and CDR2 SVGAGI (reference sequence). V shed 5 bases, J shed 1 base, and the junction held 7 bases outside the gene matches. CDR3 size: 15 residues. CDR3 in DNA: TGTGCCAGCAGTAAGGGACAGATCCTTAACTATGGCTACACCTTC. Translation gives CASSKGQILNYGYTF.

The chain has TRBV6-4 and TRBJ1-2; D gene unclear. CDR1 MRHNA and CDR2 SNTAGT come from the germline V gene. The CDR3 spans 12 residues. Trimming stripped 1 base from V and 7 bases from J, with 7 bases between. The CDR3 DNA is TGTGCCAGCAGTGACTGGGCGGGTGGCTACACCTTC. Translating gives CASSDWAGGYTF.

The CDR3 is CASSGRDNQPQHF. CDR3 DNA: TGTGCCAGCAGTGGGAGGGATAATCAGCCCCAGCATTTT. The rearrangement uses TRBV6-5 and TRBJ1-5; no firm D call. The V and J ends lost 5 bases and 4 bases respectively, with 9 bases between them. CDR1 is MNHEY and CDR2 is SVGAGI in the germline V gene. This CDR3 comprises 13 residues.

This chain connects TRBV7-3 to TRBJ2-2; 8 bases map to TRBD2. The CDR3 sequence is 16 residues long. Trimming at V came to 5 bases and at J to 0 bases, leaving 5 bases not matched to a gene. In germline, CDR1 is SGHTA, CDR2 FQGTGA. The CDR3 bases are TGTGCCAGCAGCCCCTCAGCGGGGGCGAACACCGGGGAGCTGTTTTTT. Protein product: CASSPSAGANTGELFF.

The rearrangement joins TRBV7-3 to TRBJ2-2; 11 nucleotides align to TRBD1. This CDR3 spans 15 amino acids. Trimming cost V 4 bases and J 9 bases; bases outside gene matches: 7. Per the germline V gene, CDR1 is SGHTA and CDR2 is FQGTGA. The CDR3 here is CASSWDRGEGWELFF. The DNA of the CDR3 is TGTGCCAGCAGCTGGGACAGGGGGGAAGGTTGGGAGCTGTTTTTT.

V usage is TRBV5-4 and J usage is TRBJ2-3, with 12 bases aligning to TRBD2. The germline CDR1 and CDR2 sequences are SGHNT and YYREEE (reference sequence). The V segment lost 4 bases and the J segment 0 bases; nucleotides outside the gene matches: 6. The CDR3 has 17 residues. Here the CDR3 reads CASSIRLAGVSTDTQYF. The CDR3, as DNA: TGTGCCAGCAGCATCAGACTAGCGGGGGTTAGCACAGATACGCAGTATTTT.

The chain has TRBV7-6 and TRBJ1-1, with 7 bases identical to TRBD1. J gave up 1 base and V 4 bases, and 6 bases lay outside the gene matches. This CDR3 spans 15 amino acids. Germline values: CDR1 SGHVS, CDR2 FNYEAQ. CDR3 nucleotide sequence: TGTGCCAGCAGCTCCCGACAGGGATCGAACACTGAAGCTTTCTTT. Its translation is CASSSRQGSNTEAFF.

This chain joins TRBV6-5 and TRBJ2-7; 8 bases are a match to TRBD1. This CDR3 is built from 15 residues. Trimming cost V 5 bases and J 0 bases; bases outside gene matches: 6. Germline V CDR1 and CDR2: MNHEY, SVGAGI. The CDR3 protein is CASSTRTGSSYEQYF. The CDR3 DNA sequence: TGTGCCAGCAGTACTCGGACAGGGAGCTCCTACGAGCAGTACTTC.

This clone was detected once. The chain has TRBV19 and TRBJ1-1; possibly TRBD1 for D (5 bases). This CDR3 spans 14 amino acids. Germline lookup yields CDR1 LNHDA and CDR2 SQIVND (reference sequence). V lost 8 bases, J lost 4 bases, and 17 bases lay in between. The CDR3 is CASVMEGRFTEAFF. The CDR3 nucleotides are TGTGCCAGTGTGATGGAGGGGAGGTTCACTGAAGCTTTCTTT. The entire variable domain, with the rest obtained from reference TRBV19 and TRBJ1-1, is as follows: DGGITQSPKYLFRKEGQNVTLSCEQNLNHDAMYWYRQDPGQGLRLIYYSQIVNDFQKGDIAEGYSVSREKKESFPLTVTSAQKNPTAFYLCASVMEGRFTEAFFGQGTRLTVV.

The chain combines TRBV7-8 with TRBJ2-7; 7 nucleotides agree with TRBD1. V shed 1 base, J shed 0 bases, and the junction held 9 bases outside the gene matches. From germline, CDR1 is SGHVS and CDR2 FQNEAQ. This CDR3 is 17 amino acids long. As DNA, the CDR3 is TGTGCCAGCAGCTTAGTGAAGGGCAGGGGGTCCTCCTACGAGCAGTACTTC. Translated, it gives CASSLVKGRGSSYEQYF. Looking up the rest from reference TRBV7-8 and TRBJ2-7 gives the full variable domain: GAGVSQSPRYKVAKRGQDVALRCDPISGHVSLFWYQQALGQGPEFLTYFQNEAQLDKSGLPSDRFFAERPEGSVSTLKIQRTQQEDSAVYLCASSLVKGRGSSYEQYFGPGTRLTVT.

The chain recombines TRBV5-1 with TRBJ2-3; no reliable D call. Trimming took 0 bases from V and 1 from J, leaving 15 bases between them. From germline, CDR1 is SGHRS and CDR2 YFSETQ. The length of the CDR3 is 17 residues. CDR3 region: CASSLAVVSLGTDTQYF. CDR3 DNA: TGCGCCAGCAGCTTGGCAGTGGTCTCTCTCGGCACAGATACGCAGTATTTT.

The chain uses TRBV20-1 and TRBJ2-7; 7 nucleotides line up with TRBD1. Germline-derived CDR1 and CDR2 are DFQATT and SNEGSKA (reference sequence). This CDR3 has 10 residues. The ends lost 5 bases at V and 10 bases at J; junction bases unmatched: 5. Here the CDR3 DNA reads TGCAGTGCTTGGACAGGAGGCCAGTACTTC. Translating gives CSAWTGGQYF.

Regarding this clone: The sample has other DNA sequences that encode this CDR3 too. The CDR3 is CASSPGQNTEAFF. CDR3 DNA: TGTGCCAGCTCACCGGGACAGAACACTGAAGCTTTCTTT. This chain links TRBV18 with TRBJ1-1, with D tentatively TRBD1 (6 bases). The length of the CDR3 is 13 residues. V lost 3 bases and J lost 1, with 6 bases in between. Per germline, CDR1 KGHSH and CDR2 LQKENI. Full variable domain (rest looked up from reference TRBV18 and TRBJ1-1): NAGVMQNPRHLVRRRGQEARLRCSPMKGHSHVYWYRQLPEEGLKFMVYLQKENIIDESGMPKERFSAEFPKEGPSILRIQQVVRGDSAAYFCASSPGQNTEAFFGQGTRLTVV.

The chain combines TRBV6-1 with TRBJ2-3; 9 bases are a match to TRBD2. J lost 4 bases, V lost 7 bases, and 6 bases had no gene match. The CDR3 runs 14 residues. Germline-derived CDR1 and CDR2 are MNHNS and SASEGT. The CDR3 DNA is TGTGCCAGCAAGGAGGCGGGGGGGCCAGATACGCAGTATTTT. Translating gives CASKEAGGPDTQYF.